This TCR beta chain derives from a study of T cells after yellow fever vaccination. General study results and limits: A large majority of primary-vaccination clones showed up again after the booster (under 98% CD4, 85% to 90% CD8). On re-exposure, the response was weaker but peaked faster, at day 5 versus 15.

Conversion of TCR transcripts into cDNA relied on 5'RACE template switching, which added a universal primer site and UMIs. MiXCR, applied by TCRdb to the 5' RACE reads, yields one record per CDR3 protein. Of 310,000 or so distinct CDR3 sequences in the sample, 6.5% to 8.5% were seen once. The CDR3 has 15 residues. V lost 3 bases and J 0 bases, leaving 10 bases between the germline ends. This clonotype was counted at least ten times. Antigen specificity is unknown. The sequencing here drew on PBMCs, taken more than 35 days after the first yellow fever vaccination. The receptor comes from a man younger than 30 who received the YFV17D yellow fever vaccine. The V and J genes are TRBV12-3 or TRBV12-4 and TRBJ2-3; the D is unclear. The CDR3 reads CASSLTAASTDTQYF. The DNA for the CDR3 is TGTGCCAGCAGTTTGACGGCAGCTAGCACAGATACGCAGTATTTT.